The rows below give T cell receptor beta chains drawn from one sample of a study of T cells in Graves' hyperthyroidism and ophthalmopathy. TCRdb reprocessed the multiplex PCR reads via MiXCR and lists one record per CDR3 protein. The profile shows around 340,000 distinct CDR3 sequences, around 16% of them singletons. The sample was blood. The origin of the receptors is a man aged 25-40 years with Graves' hyperthyroidism. Both conserved end residues are part of each CDR3. The D gene is left open where the match is weak. Clone size is stated in some rows and not others, as once, few, many or a class when expanded.

many,TRBV20-1,TRBJ1-4,TRBD1,CSARRDSHEKLFF,TGCAGTGCCCGCCGGGACAGCCATGAAAAACTGTTTTTT
many,TRBV7-2,TRBJ2-5,.,CASRDYPQETQYF,TGTGCCAGCAGGGACTACCCTCAAGAGACCCAGTACTTC
many,TRBV29-1,TRBJ2-5,TRBD2,CSVQPMTSGQETQYF,TGCAGCGTCCAACCAATGACTAGCGGGCAAGAGACCCAGTACTTC
many,TRBV20-1,TRBJ2-1,.,CSAREGAGSDNEQFF,TGCAGTGCTAGAGAAGGGGCGGGATCGGACAATGAGCAGTTCTTC
many,TRBV30,TRBJ1-2,.,CAWSVHRPAGRVIVRYGYTF,TGTGCCTGGAGTGTCCATCGTCCGGCAGGGAGAGTGATAGTGCGGTATGGCTACACCTTC
many,TRBV29-1,TRBJ2-7,TRBD2,CSVRLLAGMYEQYF,TGCAGCGTCCGTCTGCTAGCGGGAATGTACGAGCAGTACTTC
.,TRBV4-2,TRBJ2-1,TRBD2,CASSEAAGGFQFF,TGTGCCAGCAGCGAGGCAGCGGGAGGTTTCCAGTTCTTC
.,TRBV19,TRBJ2-5,.,CASSSIYPRGETQYF,TGTGCCAGTAGTAGTATATACCCCAGGGGTGAGACCCAGTACTTC
many,TRBV27,TRBJ2-5,.,CASSRRGSFETQYF,TGTGCCAGCTCCCGGCGGGGCTCGTTCGAGACCCAGTACTTC
few,TRBV5-1,TRBJ2-1,TRBD1,CASRAGTAYGNEQFF,TGCGCCAGCAGGGCCGGGACAGCCTATGGCAATGAGCAGTTCTTC
many,TRBV20-1,TRBJ2-7,TRBD2,CSARTPGGRQNEQYF,TGCAGTGCTAGAACCCCGGGAGGCCGTCAGAACGAGCAGTACTTC
many,TRBV18,TRBJ1-1,TRBD1,CASSPGGRGTEAFF,TGTGCCAGCTCCCCAGGGGGGCGCGGAACTGAAGCTTTCTTT
.,TRBV7-8,TRBJ2-7,.,CASSLDLGQSYEQYF,TGTGCCAGCAGCTTAGATCTCGGACAGTCCTACGAGCAGTACTTC
.,TRBV5-1,TRBJ2-7,TRBD1,CASVKFGTGIYEQYF,TGCGCCAGCGTAAAATTCGGGACAGGGATCTACGAGCAGTACTTC
many,TRBV6-1,TRBJ2-7,.,CASHISRGHEQYF,TGTGCCAGCCACATTTCAAGGGGCCACGAGCAGTACTTC
few,TRBV2,TRBJ1-5,.,CASKETEGRQPQHF,TGTGCCAGCAAGGAGACAGAGGGTCGACAGCCCCAGCATTTT
.,TRBV5-6,TRBJ1-4,TRBD1,CASSESGQGLEKLFF,TGTGCCAGCAGCGAGTCGGGACAGGGATTGGAAAAACTGTTTTTT
few,TRBV6-5,TRBJ2-7,TRBD2,CASSYSGLAGGGYEQYF,TGTGCCAGCAGTTACTCGGGACTAGCGGGAGGTGGTTACGAGCAGTACTTC
many,TRBV7-8,TRBJ1-5,.,CASSLPDQPQHF,TGTGCCAGCAGCCTACCGGATCAGCCCCAGCATTTT
.,TRBV5-6,TRBJ2-7,.,CASSLVQAQPYEQYF,TGTGCCAGCAGCTTGGTGCAAGCACAACCCTACGAGCAGTACTTC
once,TRBV27,TRBJ2-1,.,CASSLNVYEQFF,TGTGCCAGCAGTTTAAATGTGTATGAGCAGTTCTTC
few,TRBV5-1,TRBJ2-1,TRBD2,CASIQGLYSGRNNEQFF,TGCGCCAGCATCCAAGGGTTATATAGCGGGAGAAACAATGAGCAGTTCTTC
many,TRBV6-1,TRBJ1-1,TRBD1,CASSRTGDTEAFF,TGTGCCAGCAGCCGAACAGGGGACACTGAAGCTTTCTTT
once,TRBV14,TRBJ2-1,TRBD2,CASSQVRLAGVGQFF,TGTGCCAGCAGCCAAGTTCGGCTAGCGGGAGTGGGGCAGTTCTTC
few,TRBV5-1,TRBJ2-3,TRBD2,CASSRTSGDTQYF,TGCGCCAGCAGCCGCACTAGCGGGGATACGCAGTATTTT
many,TRBV7-9,TRBJ2-1,.,CASSLLEGNSYNEQFF,TGTGCCAGCAGCTTATTGGAGGGGAACTCCTACAATGAGCAGTTCTTC
.,TRBV28,TRBJ1-5,TRBD1,CASSLPRGQGQPQHF,TGTGCCAGCAGCCTCCCGAGGGGGCAAGGTCAGCCCCAGCATTTT
many,TRBV7-3,TRBJ2-7,TRBD2,CASSSEPGAGGGEQYF,TGTGCCAGCAGCTCGGAACCCGGCGCGGGAGGAGGGGAGCAGTACTTC
.,TRBV29-1,TRBJ2-5,.,CSVLGQPPRQETQYF,TGCAGCGTCCTCGGACAGCCGCCCCGGCAAGAGACCCAGTACTTC
many,TRBV7-8,TRBJ1-1,.,CASSRARDTEAFF,TGTGCCAGCAGCCGTGCGAGGGACACTGAAGCTTTCTTT
many,TRBV28,TRBJ1-2,TRBD1,CASSLGTVTYGYTF,TGTGCCAGCAGTTTGGGGACAGTTACCTATGGCTACACCTTC
many,TRBV20-1,TRBJ1-1,.,CSARDGWTEAFF,TGCAGTGCTAGAGATGGGTGGACTGAAGCTTTCTTT
many,TRBV29-1,TRBJ2-5,.,CSARAAYQETQYF,TGCAGCGCCCGGGCGGCCTACCAAGAGACCCAGTACTTC
many,TRBV3-1,TRBJ2-5,.,CASSQDPGGGETQYF,TGTGCCAGCAGCCAAGACCCAGGGGGGGGAGAGACCCAGTACTTC
.,TRBV11-3,TRBJ2-1,TRBD1,CASSLSGTGSYNEQFF,TGTGCCAGCAGCTTATCCGGGACAGGCTCCTACAATGAGCAGTTCTTC
many,TRBV11-2,TRBJ1-2,.,CASRSTARYGYTF,TGTGCCAGCAGGTCCACAGCTCGCTATGGCTACACCTTC
.,TRBV3-1,TRBJ2-7,TRBD2,CASSQEDRTSGFLTYEQYF,TGTGCCAGCAGCCAAGAGGACAGGACTAGCGGGTTCCTAACCTACGAGCAGTACTTC
many,TRBV10-3,TRBJ2-3,TRBD1,CAISETPGQGKDTQYF,TGTGCCATCAGTGAGACTCCGGGACAGGGGAAAGATACGCAGTATTTT
many,TRBV7-3,TRBJ2-1,TRBD1,CASSPGQGSYNEQFF,TGTGCCAGCAGCCCGGGACAGGGATCCTACAATGAGCAGTTCTTC
many,TRBV4-1,TRBJ2-1,.,CASSQVSGNEQFF,TGCGCCAGCAGCCAAGTTTCGGGCAATGAGCAGTTCTTC
.,TRBV7-2,TRBJ2-7,.,CASSSLDRRGLTYEQYF,TGTGCCAGCAGCTCCCTAGATCGGCGGGGCCTCACCTACGAGCAGTACTTC
many,TRBV7-3,TRBJ1-1,.,CATPRGLPKNTEAFF,TGTGCCACACCCCGGGGCCTGCCGAAGAACACTGAAGCTTTCTTT
many,TRBV11-3,TRBJ2-2,TRBD2,CASSGGSDTGELFF,TGTGCCAGCTCAGGCGGGAGTGACACCGGGGAGCTGTTTTTT
many,TRBV5-1,TRBJ2-1,.,CASSAVWRAYGENSYNEQFF,TGCGCCAGCAGCGCCGTTTGGCGGGCGTATGGGGAAAACTCCTACAATGAGCAGTTCTTC
many,TRBV11-1,TRBJ2-3,TRBD2,CASSLGTSSTDTQYF,TGTGCCAGCAGCCTCGGGACTAGCTCCACAGATACGCAGTATTTT
few,TRBV30,TRBJ2-1,.,CAWRGDSYNEQFF,TGTGCCTGGAGGGGGGACTCCTACAATGAGCAGTTCTTC
many,TRBV2,TRBJ1-2,.,CASSAGARGYTF,TGTGCCAGCAGTGCAGGGGCTCGGGGCTACACCTTC